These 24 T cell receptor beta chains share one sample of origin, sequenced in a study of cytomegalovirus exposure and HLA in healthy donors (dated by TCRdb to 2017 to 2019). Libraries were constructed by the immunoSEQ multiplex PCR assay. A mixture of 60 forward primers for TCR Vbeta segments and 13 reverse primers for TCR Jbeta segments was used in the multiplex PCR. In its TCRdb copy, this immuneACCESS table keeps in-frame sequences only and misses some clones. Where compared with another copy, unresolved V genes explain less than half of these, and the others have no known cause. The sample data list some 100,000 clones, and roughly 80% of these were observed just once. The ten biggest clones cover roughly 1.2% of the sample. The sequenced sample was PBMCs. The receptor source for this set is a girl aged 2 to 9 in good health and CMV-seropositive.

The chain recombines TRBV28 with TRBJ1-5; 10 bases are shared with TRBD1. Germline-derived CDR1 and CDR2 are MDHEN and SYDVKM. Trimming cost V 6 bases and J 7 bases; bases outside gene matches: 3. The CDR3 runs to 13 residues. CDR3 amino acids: CASRTGGGQPQHF. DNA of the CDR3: TGTGCCAGCAGGACAGGGGGCGGCCAGCCCCAGCATTTT. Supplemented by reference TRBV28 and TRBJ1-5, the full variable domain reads DVKVTQSSRYLVKRTGEKVFLECVQDMDHENMFWYRQDPGLGLRLIYFSYDVKMKEKGDIPEGYSVSREKKERFSLILESASTNQTSMYLCASRTGGGQPQHFGDGTRLSIL.

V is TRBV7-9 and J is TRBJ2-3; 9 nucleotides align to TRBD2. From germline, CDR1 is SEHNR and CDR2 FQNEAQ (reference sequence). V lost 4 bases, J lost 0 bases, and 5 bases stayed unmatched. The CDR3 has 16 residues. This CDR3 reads CASSSGLASSTDTQYF. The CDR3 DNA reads TGTGCCAGCAGCTCAGGACTAGCGTCTAGCACAGATACGCAGTATTTT.

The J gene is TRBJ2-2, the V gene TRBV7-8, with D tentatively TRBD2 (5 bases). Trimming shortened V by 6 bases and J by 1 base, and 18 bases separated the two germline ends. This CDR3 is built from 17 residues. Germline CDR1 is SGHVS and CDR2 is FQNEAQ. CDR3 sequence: CASRFGGLTMNTGELFF. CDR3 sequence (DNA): TGTGCCAGCAGATTCGGAGGACTGACCATGAACACCGGGGAGCTGTTTTTT.

The CDR3 loop is CASSEYPKGVDEQFF. Written as DNA, the CDR3 is TGTGCCAGCAGTGAATATCCAAAGGGGGTTGATGAGCAGTTCTTC. This chain links TRBV25-1 with TRBJ2-1, with TRBD1 as a possible D gene (6 bases). This CDR3 region has 15 residues. The V gene's germline CDR1 is MGHDK and CDR2 SYGVNS. Trimming removed 0 bases from V and 8 bases from J, with 14 bases in between. Filled out from reference TRBV25-1 and TRBJ2-1, the complete variable domain reads EADIYQTPRYLVIGTGKKITLECSQTMGHDKMYWYQQDPGMELHLIHYSYGVNSTEKGDLSSESTVSRIRTEHFPLTLESARPSHTSQYLCASSEYPKGVDEQFFGPGTRLTVL.

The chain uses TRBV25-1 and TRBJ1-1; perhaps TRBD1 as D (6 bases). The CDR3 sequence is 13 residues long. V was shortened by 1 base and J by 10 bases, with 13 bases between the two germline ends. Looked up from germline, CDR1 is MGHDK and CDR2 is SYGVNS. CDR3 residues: CASSESPRGGAFF. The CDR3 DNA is TGTGCCAGCAGTGAATCCCCTAGGGGGGGAGCTTTCTTT.

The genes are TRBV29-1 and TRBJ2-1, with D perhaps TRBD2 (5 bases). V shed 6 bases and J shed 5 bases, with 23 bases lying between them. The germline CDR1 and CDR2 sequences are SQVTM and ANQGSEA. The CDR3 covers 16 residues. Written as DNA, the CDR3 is TGCAGCGTAGCGGATAGAGGAGGTCTGTACGACAATGAGCAGTTCTTC. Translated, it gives CSVADRGGLYDNEQFF.

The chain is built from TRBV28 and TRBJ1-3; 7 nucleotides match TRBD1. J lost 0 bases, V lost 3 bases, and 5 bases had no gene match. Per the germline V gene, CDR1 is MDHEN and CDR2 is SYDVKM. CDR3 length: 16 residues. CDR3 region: CASSLAGQISGNTIYF. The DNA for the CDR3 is TGTGCCAGCAGTTTGGCGGGACAGATCTCTGGAAACACCATATATTTT.

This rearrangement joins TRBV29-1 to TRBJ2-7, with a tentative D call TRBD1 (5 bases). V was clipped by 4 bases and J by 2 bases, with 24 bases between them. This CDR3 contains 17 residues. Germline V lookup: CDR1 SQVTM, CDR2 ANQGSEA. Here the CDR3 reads CSVGRARSSEDAYEQYF. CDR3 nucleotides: TGCAGCGTTGGCAGGGCTCGGTCGAGCGAGGATGCCTACGAGCAGTACTTC.

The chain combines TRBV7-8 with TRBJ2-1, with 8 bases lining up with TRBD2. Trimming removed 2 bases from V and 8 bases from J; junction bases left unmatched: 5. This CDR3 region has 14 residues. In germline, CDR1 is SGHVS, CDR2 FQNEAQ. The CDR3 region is CASSLSGSADEQFF. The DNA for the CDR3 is TGTGCCAGCAGCTTAAGCGGGAGCGCCGATGAGCAGTTCTTC.

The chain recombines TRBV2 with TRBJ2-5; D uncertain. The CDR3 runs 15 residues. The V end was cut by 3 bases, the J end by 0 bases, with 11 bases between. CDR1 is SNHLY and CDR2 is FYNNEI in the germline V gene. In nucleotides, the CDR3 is TGTGCCAGCAGTGACAGGAATTGGTACCAAGAGACCCAGTACTTC. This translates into CASSDRNWYQETQYF.

CDR3 amino acids: CAWSTTGTYGYTF. Written as DNA, the CDR3 is TGTGCCTGGAGTACCACCGGGACATATGGCTACACCTTC. The V call is TRBV30, the J call TRBJ1-2; possible D gene TRBD1, 6 bases. CDR1 GTSNPN and CDR2 SVGIG come from the germline V gene (reference sequence). Between the trimmed V and J ends, which lost 2 bases and 5 bases, there was a span of 12 bases. The CDR3 is 13 residues long. Filled out from reference TRBV30 and TRBJ1-2, the complete variable domain reads SQTIHQWPATLVQPVGSPLSLECTVEGTSNPNLYWYRQAAGRGLQLLFYSVGIGQISSEVPQNLSASRPQDRQFILSSKKLLLSDSGFYLCAWSTTGTYGYTFGSGTRLTVV.

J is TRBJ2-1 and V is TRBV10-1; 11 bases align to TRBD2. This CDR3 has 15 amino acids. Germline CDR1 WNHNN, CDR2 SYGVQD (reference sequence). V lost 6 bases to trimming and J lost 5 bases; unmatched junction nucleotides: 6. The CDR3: CASRPGTSGNNEQFF. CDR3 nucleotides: TGCGCCAGCAGGCCTGGGACTAGCGGAAACAATGAGCAGTTCTTC.

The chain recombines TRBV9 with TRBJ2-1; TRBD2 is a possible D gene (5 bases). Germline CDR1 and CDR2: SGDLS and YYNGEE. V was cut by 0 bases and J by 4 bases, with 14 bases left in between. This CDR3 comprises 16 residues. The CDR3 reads CASSVESGVYYNEQFF. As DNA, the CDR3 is TGTGCCAGCAGCGTAGAGAGCGGAGTGTATTACAATGAGCAGTTCTTC.

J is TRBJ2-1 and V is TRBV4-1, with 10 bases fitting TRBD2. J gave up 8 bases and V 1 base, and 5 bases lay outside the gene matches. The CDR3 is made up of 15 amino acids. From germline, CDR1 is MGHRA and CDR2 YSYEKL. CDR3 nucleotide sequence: TGCGCCAGCAGCCAAGGAACTAGCGGGGCCTATGAGCAGTTCTTC. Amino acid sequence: CASSQGTSGAYEQFF.

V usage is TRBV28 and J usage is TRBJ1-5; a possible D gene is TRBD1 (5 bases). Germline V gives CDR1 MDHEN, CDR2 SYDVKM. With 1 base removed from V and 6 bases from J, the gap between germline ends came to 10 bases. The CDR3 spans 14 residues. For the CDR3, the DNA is TGTGCCAGCAGTTTATATCAGGGCCTTCAGCCCCAGCATTTT. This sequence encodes CASSLYQGLQPQHF.

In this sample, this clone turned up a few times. As DNA, the CDR3 is TGTGCCAGCACCGGGACTAGCGGGAACTACGAGCAGTACTTC. It codes for CASTGTSGNYEQYF. This sequence joins TRBV6-5 and TRBJ2-5; 13 positions agree with TRBD2. The J call may be mistaken, given a closer DNA end match to TRBJ2-7. The CDR3 totals 14 residues. CDR1 and CDR2 from the germline V gene are MNHEY and SVGAGI.

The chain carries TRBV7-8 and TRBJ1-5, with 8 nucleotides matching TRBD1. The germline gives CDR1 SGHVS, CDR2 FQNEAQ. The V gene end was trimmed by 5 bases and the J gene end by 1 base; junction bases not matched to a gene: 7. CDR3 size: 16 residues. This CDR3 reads CASSLERTGSNQPQHF. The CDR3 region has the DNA TGTGCCAGCAGCCTAGAACGGACAGGGAGCAATCAGCCCCAGCATTTT.

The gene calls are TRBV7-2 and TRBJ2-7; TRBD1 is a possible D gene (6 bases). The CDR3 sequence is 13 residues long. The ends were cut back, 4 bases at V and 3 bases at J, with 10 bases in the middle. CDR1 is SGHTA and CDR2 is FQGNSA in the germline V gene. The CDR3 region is CASSWDIYYEQYF. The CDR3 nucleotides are TGTGCCAGCAGCTGGGACATCTACTACGAGCAGTACTTC.

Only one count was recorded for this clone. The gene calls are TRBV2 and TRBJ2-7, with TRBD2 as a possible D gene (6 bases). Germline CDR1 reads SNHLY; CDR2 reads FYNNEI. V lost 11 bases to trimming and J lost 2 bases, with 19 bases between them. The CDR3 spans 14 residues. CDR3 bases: TGTGCCGGCCGTTCCCGGGACTTAACCTACGAGCAGTACTTC. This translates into CAGRSRDLTYEQYF.

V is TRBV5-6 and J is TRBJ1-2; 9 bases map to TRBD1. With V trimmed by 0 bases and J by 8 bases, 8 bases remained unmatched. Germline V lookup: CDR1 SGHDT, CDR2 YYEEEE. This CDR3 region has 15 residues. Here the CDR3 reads CASSLGPQGAGGYTF. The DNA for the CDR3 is TGTGCCAGCAGCTTGGGGCCACAGGGGGCGGGCGGCTACACCTTC.

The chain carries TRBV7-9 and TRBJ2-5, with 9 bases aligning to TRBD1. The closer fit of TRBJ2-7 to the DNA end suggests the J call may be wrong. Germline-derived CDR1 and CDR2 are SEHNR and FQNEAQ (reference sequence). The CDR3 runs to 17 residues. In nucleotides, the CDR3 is TGTGCCAGCAGCTTGACTCCGGGACAGGGAGGCGGGGACGAGCAGTACTTC. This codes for CASSLTPGQGGGDEQYF.

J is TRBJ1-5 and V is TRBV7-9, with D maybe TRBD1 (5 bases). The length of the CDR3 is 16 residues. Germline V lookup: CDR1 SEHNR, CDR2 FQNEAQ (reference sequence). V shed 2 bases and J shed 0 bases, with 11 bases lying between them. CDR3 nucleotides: TGTGCCAGCAGCTTAACGACAGACCTTAGCAATCAGCCCCAGCATTTT. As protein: CASSLTTDLSNQPQHF.

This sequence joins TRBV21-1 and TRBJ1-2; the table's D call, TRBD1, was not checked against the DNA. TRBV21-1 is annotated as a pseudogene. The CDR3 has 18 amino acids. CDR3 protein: CASSFLQGDARNRDGYTF. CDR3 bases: TGTGCCAGCAGCTTTCTACAGGGAGATGCCCGAAATCGGGATGGCTACACCTTC.

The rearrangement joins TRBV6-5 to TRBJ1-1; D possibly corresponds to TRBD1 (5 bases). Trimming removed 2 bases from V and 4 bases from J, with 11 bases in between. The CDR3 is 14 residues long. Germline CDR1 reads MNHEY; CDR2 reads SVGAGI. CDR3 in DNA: TGTGCCAGCAGTTACCAGGGCTGGGCCACTGAAGCTTTCTTT. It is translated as CASSYQGWATEAFF.